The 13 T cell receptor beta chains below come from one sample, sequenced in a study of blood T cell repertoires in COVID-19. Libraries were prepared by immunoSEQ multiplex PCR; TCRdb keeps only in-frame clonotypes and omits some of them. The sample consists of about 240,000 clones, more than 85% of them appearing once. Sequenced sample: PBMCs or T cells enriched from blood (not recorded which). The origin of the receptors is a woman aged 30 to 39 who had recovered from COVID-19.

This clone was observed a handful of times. The CDR3 sequence is CASSDGRADNEQFF. CDR3 in DNA: TGTGCCAGCAGTGACGGGAGGGCCGACAATGAGCAGTTCTTC. J is TRBJ2-1 and V is TRBV6-1, with TRBD2 matching 8 bases. V lost 3 bases and J lost 5; bases outside the gene matches: 3. The germline gives CDR1 MNHNS, CDR2 SASEGT. CDR3 length equals 14 residues.

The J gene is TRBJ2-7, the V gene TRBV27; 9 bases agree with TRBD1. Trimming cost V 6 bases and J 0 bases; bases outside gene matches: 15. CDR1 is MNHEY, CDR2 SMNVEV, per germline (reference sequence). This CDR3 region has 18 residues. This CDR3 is CASSRRVGQGKSSYEQYF. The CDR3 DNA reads TGTGCCAGCAGCCGACGAGTGGGACAGGGTAAGAGCTCCTACGAGCAGTACTTC.

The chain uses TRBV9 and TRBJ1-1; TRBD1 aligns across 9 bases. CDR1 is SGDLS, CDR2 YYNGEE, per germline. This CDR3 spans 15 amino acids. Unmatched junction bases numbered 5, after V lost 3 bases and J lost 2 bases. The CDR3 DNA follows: TGTGCCAGCAGCGGGGGACAGGGATTTAACACTGAAGCTTTCTTT. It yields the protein CASSGGQGFNTEAFF.

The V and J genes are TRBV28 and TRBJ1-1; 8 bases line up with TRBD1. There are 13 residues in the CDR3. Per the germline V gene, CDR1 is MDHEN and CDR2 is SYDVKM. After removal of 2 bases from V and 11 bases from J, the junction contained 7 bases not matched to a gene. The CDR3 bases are TGTGCCAGCAGTTTAAGGCAGGACAGGGTTGCTTTCTTT. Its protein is CASSLRQDRVAFF.

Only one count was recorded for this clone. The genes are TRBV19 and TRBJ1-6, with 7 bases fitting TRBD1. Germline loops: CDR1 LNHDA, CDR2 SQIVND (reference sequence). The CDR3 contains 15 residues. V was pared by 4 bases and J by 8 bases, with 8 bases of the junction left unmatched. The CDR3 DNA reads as TGTGCCAGTAGTACCTCACAGGGGCCACATTCACCCCTCCACTTT. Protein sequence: CASSTSQGPHSPLHF. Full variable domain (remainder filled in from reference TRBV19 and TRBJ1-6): DGGITQSPKYLFRKEGQNVTLSCEQNLNHDAMYWYRQDPGQGLRLIYYSQIVNDFQKGDIAEGYSVSREKKESFPLTVTSAQKNPTAFYLCASSTSQGPHSPLHFGNGTRLTVT.

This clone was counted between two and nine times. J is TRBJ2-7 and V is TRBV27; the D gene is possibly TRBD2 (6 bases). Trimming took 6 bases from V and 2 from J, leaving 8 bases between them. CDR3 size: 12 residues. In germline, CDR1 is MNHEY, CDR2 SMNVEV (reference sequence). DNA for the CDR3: TGTGCCAGCAGCCGCGGGACCTACGAGCAGTACTTC. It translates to CASSRGTYEQYF.

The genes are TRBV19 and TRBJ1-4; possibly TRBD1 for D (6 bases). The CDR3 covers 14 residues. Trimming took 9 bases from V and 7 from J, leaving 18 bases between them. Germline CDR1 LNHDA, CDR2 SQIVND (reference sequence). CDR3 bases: TGTGCCAGCAGCCCTTGGGGGCATCGTGAAAAACTGTTTTTT. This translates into CASSPWGHREKLFF.

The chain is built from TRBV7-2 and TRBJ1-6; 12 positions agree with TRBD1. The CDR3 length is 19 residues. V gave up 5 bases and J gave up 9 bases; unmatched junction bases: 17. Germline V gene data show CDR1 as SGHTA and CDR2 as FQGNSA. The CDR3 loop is CASSLLLPGQGAVGSPLHF. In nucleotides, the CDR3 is TGTGCCAGCAGCCTCCTCCTGCCGGGACAGGGGGCGGTGGGTTCACCCCTCCACTTT.

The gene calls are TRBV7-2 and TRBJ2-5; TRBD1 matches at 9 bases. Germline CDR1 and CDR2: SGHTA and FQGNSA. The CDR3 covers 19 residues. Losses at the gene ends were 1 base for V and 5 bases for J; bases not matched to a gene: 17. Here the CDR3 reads CASSLDDRGYLRFDETQYF. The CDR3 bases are TGTGCCAGCAGCTTAGACGACAGGGGGTATTTACGTTTTGACGAGACCCAGTACTTC.

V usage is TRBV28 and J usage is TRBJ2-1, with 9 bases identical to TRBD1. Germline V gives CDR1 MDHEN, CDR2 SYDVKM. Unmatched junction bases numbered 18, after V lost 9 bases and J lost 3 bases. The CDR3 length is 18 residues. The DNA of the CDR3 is TGTGCCAGTCATACCGGGACAGGGAAAGGCCCAAGCTACAATGAGCAGTTCTTC. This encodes CASHTGTGKGPSYNEQFF.

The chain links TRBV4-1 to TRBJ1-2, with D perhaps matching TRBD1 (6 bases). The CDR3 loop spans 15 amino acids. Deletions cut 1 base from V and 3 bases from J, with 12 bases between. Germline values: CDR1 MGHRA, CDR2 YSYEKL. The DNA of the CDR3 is TGCGCCAGCAGCCAAGGCAACAGGGCGGACTATGGCTACACCTTC. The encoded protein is CASSQGNRADYGYTF.

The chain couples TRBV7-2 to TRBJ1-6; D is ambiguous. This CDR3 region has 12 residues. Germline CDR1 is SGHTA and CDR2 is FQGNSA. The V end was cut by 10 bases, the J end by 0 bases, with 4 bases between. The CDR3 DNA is TGTGCCACGAGCTCCTATAATTCACCCCTCCACTTT. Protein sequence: CATSSYNSPLHF.

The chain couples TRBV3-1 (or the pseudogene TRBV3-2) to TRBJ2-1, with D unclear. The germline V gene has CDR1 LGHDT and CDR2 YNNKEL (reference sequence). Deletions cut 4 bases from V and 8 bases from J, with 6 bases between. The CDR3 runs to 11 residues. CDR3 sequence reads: CASSLDDEQFF. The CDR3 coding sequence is TGTGCCAGCAGCCTAGACGATGAGCAGTTCTTC.